The source of this T cell receptor beta chain is a study of T cell responses to AZD1222 COVID-19 vaccine. Germline-derived CDR1 and CDR2 are MNHEY and SVGEGT. V was cut by 4 bases and J by 3 bases, with 7 bases left in between. CDR3 length: 12 amino acids. The protocol was immunoSEQ multiplex PCR, while the TCRdb copy is restricted to in-frame clones and leaves out a portion. The sample yields some 200,000 clones, 80% to 95% seen once. Sequencing was performed on peripheral blood, taken 28 days after the second AZD1222 dose. The gene calls are TRBV6-2 or TRBV6-3 and TRBJ2-7; tentative D call: TRBD1 (5 bases). This clonotype was sampled from an adult who received the AZD1222 COVID-19 vaccine. CDR3 in amino acids: CASSSRVYEQYF. The CDR3 DNA reads TGTGCCAGCAGTTCCAGGGTCTACGAGCAGTACTTC.